This T cell receptor beta chain was sequenced in a study of T cells in Graves' hyperthyroidism and ophthalmopathy. Overall study findings and caveats: Ophthalmopathy was predicted by the model a median of approximately 6 months ahead of onset. In the analysis, a 13 V-J model separated ophthalmopathy from stable hyperthyroidism.

Fresh peripheral blood, 10 ml, yielded the PBMCs. From RNA transcripts, TCR beta CDR3 regions were amplified. A set of HTBI primers served as the primers for a first-round RT-PCR of the TCR CDR3. MiXCR was run by TCRdb on the multiplex PCR reads, yielding one entry per CDR3 protein. The table records 360,000 or so distinct CDR3 sequences, roughly 15% of them present only once. This CDR3 has 16 amino acids. Germline-derived CDR1 and CDR2 are SGHRS and YFSETQ. V dropped 0 bases and J dropped 5 bases, with 18 bases sitting between them. This clonotype has only one observation. Its target is unknown. Input material: blood. The chain joins TRBV5-1 to TRBJ2-7; D gene ambiguous. The sequence came from an older woman with Graves' ophthalmopathy. CDR3 in amino acids: CASSLASPSTSHEQYF. In DNA, the CDR3 is TGCGCCAGCAGCTTGGCCTCGCCCAGTACATCCCACGAGCAGTACTTC.